A selection of T cell receptor beta chains follows, all from one sample in a study of cytomegalovirus exposure and HLA in healthy donors. Data came from immunoSEQ multiplex PCR; TCRdb stores just in-frame clones and leaves some out. This sample has roughly 99,000 clones, with approximately 81% found just once. The sample consisted of PBMCs. The receptors here all came from a man aged 25 to 40 in good health and CMV-seronegative. Each CDR3 is given with its conserved first and last residue. D genes are given only for firm matches. Part of the rows lack a size; the others show once, few, many or a class for expanded clones.

>TRBD2|once|TRBJ2-7|TRBV18
TGTGCCAGCTCACCAGGGCCAGGGAGGGCCTACGAGCAGTACTTC
CASSPGPGRAYEQYF
>NA|NA|TRBJ1-5|TRBV9
TGTGCCAGCAGTGGGGAGGGAACGGGTCAGCCCCAGCATTTT
CASSGEGTGQPQHF
>NA|NA|TRBJ2-5|TRBV7-9
TGTGCCAGCAGCTTAGGACCAGCGAGAGAGACCCAGTACTTC
CASSLGPARETQYF
>TRBD1|NA|TRBJ1-1|TRBV18
TGTGCCAGCTCCCGCAATGACAGGGAAGCTGAAGCTTTCTTT
CASSRNDREAEAFF
>TRBD2|NA|TRBJ2-3|TRBV12-5
TGTGCTAGTGGTTCACCCCGTAGCGGGGGGGCCTTCGATACGCAGTATTTT
CASGSPRSGGAFDTQYF
>NA|NA|TRBJ2-7|TRBV11-2
TGTGCCAGCTTAAGGACAGCAGTGTACGAGCAGTACTTC
CASLRTAVYEQYF
>NA|NA|TRBJ1-5|TRBV28
TGTGCCAGCAGTACCCACAGGGAAGGTCAGCCCCAGCATTTT
CASSTHREGQPQHF
>TRBD2|NA|TRBJ2-2|TRBV30
TGTGCCTGGAAGGGACTAGCGAACACCGGGGAGCTGTTTTTT
CAWKGLANTGELFF
>NA|NA|TRBJ2-7|TRBV5-4
TGTGCCAGCAGCTTAGACAGGATCTACGAGCAGTACTTC
CASSLDRIYEQYF
>TRBD1|NA|TRBJ1-2|TRBV2
TGTGCCAGCAGCGTGGACAGGAACTATGGCTACACCTTC
CASSVDRNYGYTF
>NA|once|TRBJ1-2|TRBV6-4
TGTGCCAGATTACAGGGTTTAGCTAACTATGGCTACACCTTC
CARLQGLANYGYTF
>NA|NA|TRBJ1-2|TRBV19
TGTGCCAGTAACAGCTATGGCTACACCTTC
CASNSYGYTF
>TRBD1|NA|TRBJ1-5|TRBV11-2
TGTGCCAGCAGCACCACAGGGGGCAGTCAGCCCCAGCATTTT
CASSTTGGSQPQHF
>NA|NA|TRBJ2-7|TRBV29-1
TGCAGCGTTGAAGATGGAGAGCCCCTATCCTACGAGCAGTACTTC
CSVEDGEPLSYEQYF
>TRBD1|NA|TRBJ2-7|TRBV28
TGTGCCACCCGGGACAGGGGTCCCTACGAGCAGTACTTC
CATRDRGPYEQYF
>TRBD2|NA|TRBJ2-1|TRBV10-3
TGTGCCATCAGTCGTGCCCCCCCGACTAGCGGGGGGGGTGAGCAGTTCTTC
CAISRAPPTSGGGEQFF
>NA|NA|TRBJ1-1|TRBV25-1
TGTGCCAGCAGAGGTATGGGGGGAGAGAGTACTGAAGCTTTCTTT
CASRGMGGESTEAFF
>TRBD1|NA|TRBJ2-7|TRBV6-6
TGTGCCAGCAGTTACTCCGGGACAGGGTCCTCCTACGAGCAGTACTTC
CASSYSGTGSSYEQYF
>TRBD2|NA|TRBJ2-3|TRBV4-1
TGCGCCAGCAGCCCCCCCCCGGGGCTAGCGGACACAGATACGCAGTATTTT
CASSPPPGLADTDTQYF
>TRBD1|once|TRBJ1-4|TRBV10-2
TGCGCCAGCTTTGGACCCGCAGGGGGGAGAGTAAGATCAAATGAAAAACTGTTTTTT
CASFGPAGGRVRSNEKLFF
>NA|few|TRBJ1-2|TRBV6-5
TGTGCCAGCAGTTACTCGGGGCGGAATGGCTACACCTTC
CASSYSGRNGYTF
>NA|NA|TRBJ2-7|TRBV7-8
TGTGCCAGCAGCTCCACCTCAGGGACCTACGAGCAGTACTTC
CASSSTSGTYEQYF
>NA|NA|TRBJ2-3|TRBV16
TGTGCCAGCAGCCAACCTGCAGATACGCAGTATTTT
CASSQPADTQYF
>TRBD2|NA|TRBJ2-1|TRBV2
TGTGCCGGGGAATCTGGACTAGCGGGCCTGAGGGGCGATGAGCAGTTCTTC
CAGESGLAGLRGDEQFF
>TRBD1|NA|TRBJ2-7|TRBV4-2
TGTGCCAGCAGCCTACAGGACAGGAGCTCCTACGAGCAGTACTTC
CASSLQDRSSYEQYF
>NA|few|TRBJ2-7|TRBV6-1
TGTGCCAGCAGGGCAATCCCCTACGAGCAGTACTTC
CASRAIPYEQYF
>NA|NA|TRBJ1-6|TRBV9
TGTGCCAGCAGCGTAGCGGACAGAGCTAATTCACCCCTCCACTTT
CASSVADRANSPLHF
>NA|NA|TRBJ1-2|TRBV14
TGTGCCAGCAGCCAAGAACACCTTTATGGCTACACCTTC
CASSQEHLYGYTF
>TRBD2|once|TRBJ2-1|TRBV4-2
TGTGCCAGCCGGGGGGAATCGGATGAGCAGTTCTTC
CASRGESDEQFF
>TRBD1|NA|TRBJ2-7|TRBV4-1
TGCGCCAGCAGCCGCGCCGGGACAGCAACCTACGAGCAGTACTTC
CASSRAGTATYEQYF
>TRBD2|NA|TRBJ2-3|TRBV9
TGTGCCAGCAGCGTAAGGAGCGGGGGGGCCACAGATACGCAGTATTTT
CASSVRSGGATDTQYF
>TRBD2|NA|TRBJ2-1|TRBV6-5
TGTGCCAGCAGTCCGGGACTAGCGGACAATGAGCAGTTCTTC
CASSPGLADNEQFF
>TRBD1|NA|TRBJ1-1|TRBV28
TGTGCCAGCAGTGCCTCCGGGACAGGTCTCATGAACACTGAAGCTTTCTTT
CASSASGTGLMNTEAFF
>TRBD2|NA|TRBJ2-7|TRBV4-1
TGCGCCAGCAGCCGAGACAGAGCCGGGACTAGCGGGACCTACGAGCAGTACTTC
CASSRDRAGTSGTYEQYF
>NA|NA|TRBJ1-1|TRBV7-9
TGTGCCAGCAGCGTACAGGGCCACCATGAAGAAGCTTTCTTT
CASSVQGHHEEAFF
>NA|NA|TRBJ2-3|TRBV19
TGTGCCAGTAGTATGAGGGGGGGAGGAACAGATACGCAGTATTTT
CASSMRGGGTDTQYF
>TRBD2|NA|TRBJ2-1|TRBV9
TGTGCCAGCAGCGCGGGACTAGCGGCCGGTGAGCAGTTCTTC
CASSAGLAAGEQFF
>NA|NA|TRBJ1-5|TRBV10-3
TGTGCCATCGCCAGGGCTAGCAATCAGCCCCAGCATTTT
CAIARASNQPQHF
>NA|once|TRBJ1-1|TRBV10-1
TGCGCCAGCAGCGACAGGACGGGTTGGACTGAAGCTTTCTTT
CASSDRTGWTEAFF
>TRBD2|NA|TRBJ2-7|TRBV27
TGTGCCAGCAGACCACGGGTCACCGGGGGGGAGCAGTACTTC
CASRPRVTGGEQYF
>NA|once|TRBJ1-3|TRBV6-1
TGTGCCAGCCGCCGACAGGCGGACTCTGGAAACACCATATATTTT
CASRRQADSGNTIYF
>TRBD2|few|TRBJ2-1|TRBV4-1
TGCGCCAGCAGCCACCCGGGACTAGCGGGGGCCCTAAGCTCCTACAATGAGCAGTTCTTC
CASSHPGLAGALSSYNEQFF
>NA|NA|TRBJ2-7|TRBV6-4
TGTGCCAGCAGTGCGGACGCGGGGTCGTACGAGCAGTACTTC
CASSADAGSYEQYF
>TRBD2|NA|TRBJ2-3|TRBV7-3
TGTGCCAGCAGCTTAAAGCCCGGGGGGGATACGCAGTATTTT
CASSLKPGGDTQYF
>NA|NA|TRBJ1-2|TRBV6-5
TGTGCCAGCAGTTACTCCCGCCGGTACTATGGCTACACCTTC
CASSYSRRYYGYTF
>TRBD2|NA|TRBJ2-1|TRBV4-1
TGCGCCAGCAGCCAAGAGCCCGGGACTAGCGGTAATGAGCAGTTCTTC
CASSQEPGTSGNEQFF
>TRBD2|few|TRBJ2-3|TRBV2
TGTGCCAGCAGGAGAGCGGGAGGGCCAACAGATACGCAGTATTTT
CASRRAGGPTDTQYF
>NA|NA|TRBJ2-1|TRBV6-5
TGTGCCAGCAGTTACTCTATGTTCGATGAGCAGTTCTTC
CASSYSMFDEQFF